The 16 T cell receptor beta chains reported below all come from one sample, sequenced in a study of CD8 T cells in ankylosing spondylitis. In TCRdb, the 5' RACE reads were re-called with MiXCR into one record per CDR3 protein. The table has about 300,000 distinct CDR3 sequences, around 20% seen once; the top ten hold roughly 3.4%. Sequencing used blood, either unsorted or a sorted T cell fraction (not recorded which). Receptors originate from a female donor with ankylosing spondylitis or in good health (not recorded which).

This clonotype was seen ten or more times. The chain is built from TRBV5-1 and TRBJ2-1; 13 positions match TRBD2. Per the germline V gene, CDR1 is SGHRS and CDR2 is YFSETQ. V shed 4 bases, J shed 6 bases, and the junction held 7 bases outside the gene matches. There are 16 residues in the CDR3. CDR3 loop: CASSPGRLAGGNEQFF. In DNA form, the CDR3 reads TGCGCCAGCAGCCCCGGTAGACTAGCGGGAGGCAATGAGCAGTTCTTC.

With regard to this clonotype: The junction shows a germline mismatch at one end, possibly a read error. This chain uses TRBV12-3 or TRBV12-4 with TRBJ2-1; 9 bases fit TRBD2. This CDR3 contains 17 residues. The DNA of the CDR3 is TGTACCAGCGAGTTCCTCTTAGCGGGAGTCGTTCGGGGTGAGCAGTTCTTC. It yields the protein CTSEFLLAGVVRGEQFF.

The V and J genes are TRBV7-2 and TRBJ2-1, with D uncertain. The V gene lost 0 bases and the J gene lost 9 bases, with 6 bases spanning the gap. The CDR3 spans 12 residues. The germline CDR1 and CDR2 sequences are SGHTA and FQGNSA. CDR3 residues: CASSLADGEQFF. CDR3 DNA sequence: TGTGCCAGCAGCTTAGCGGATGGTGAGCAGTTCTTC.

This clonotype was recorded once. The chain employs TRBV10-3 and TRBJ2-1; D is unresolved. V gave up 3 bases and J gave up 7 bases, with 7 bases separating them. CDR3 length equals 12 residues. Per germline, CDR1 ENHRY and CDR2 SYGVKD. CDR3 DNA: TGTGCCATCAGTGATCACGGGAATGAGCAGTTCTTC. The encoded protein is CAISDHGNEQFF.

V and J are TRBV12-3 or TRBV12-4 and TRBJ1-1; unclear D gene. CDR3 length equals 14 residues. Between the trimmed V and J ends, which lost 8 bases and 1 base, there was a span of 14 bases. In DNA, the CDR3 is TGTGCCAGCGCGTGGAGGCCGAAGAACACTGAAGCTTTCTTT. It specifies CASAWRPKNTEAFF.

The rearrangement uses TRBV25-1 and TRBJ2-3; TRBD2 matches 7 bases. CDR3 length: 15 residues. Trimming removed 3 bases from V and 0 bases from J; junction bases left unmatched: 3. Germline V gene data show CDR1 as MGHDK and CDR2 as SYGVNS. The CDR3 DNA is TGTGCCAGCAGTGATGGGGGGGACAGCACAGATACGCAGTATTTT. It encodes CASSDGGDSTDTQYF.

The chain has TRBV27 and TRBJ2-3, with TRBD2 matching 16 bases. After removal of 6 bases from V and 6 bases from J, the junction contained 6 bases not matched to a gene. CDR3 size: 16 residues. The germline gives CDR1 MNHEY, CDR2 SMNVEV (reference sequence). CDR3 sequence reads: CASRGLAGGGRDTQYF. For the CDR3, the DNA is TGTGCCAGCAGGGGACTAGCGGGAGGGGGGCGCGATACGCAGTATTTT.

V is TRBV6-2 or TRBV6-3 and J is TRBJ2-7; 9 nucleotides line up with TRBD1. CDR1 is MNHEY and CDR2 is SVGEGT in the germline V gene. The CDR3 covers 16 residues. Trimming removed 0 bases from V and 1 base from J; junction bases left unmatched: 4. The CDR3 DNA is TGTGCCAGCAGTTACTCCGGGACAGGGATTTCCTACGAGCAGTACTTC. Its translation: CASSYSGTGISYEQYF.

This clonotype appeared a single time. The rearrangement links TRBV3-1 to TRBJ2-3; D tentatively reads TRBD1 or TRBD2 (6 bases each). Trimming removed 7 bases from V and 6 bases from J, with 17 bases in between. This CDR3 region has 14 residues. CDR1 and CDR2 (germline): LGHDT, YNNKEL (reference sequence). Here the CDR3 DNA reads TGTGCCAGCAACCAGAGGGGGGACGGGGATACGCAGTATTTT. It specifies CASNQRGDGDTQYF.

This clonotype was seen more than once but under ten times. The chain has TRBV28 and TRBJ2-3; D may correspond to TRBD1 or TRBD2 (7 bases each). Germline V lookup: CDR1 MDHEN, CDR2 SYDVKM. The V end was cut by 5 bases, the J end by 0 bases, with 21 bases between. This CDR3 has 18 residues. CDR3 coding DNA: TGTGCCAGCAGTATCACAGGGGAGGGAGCGGGTAGCACAGATACGCAGTATTTT. Translated: CASSITGEGAGSTDTQYF.

This sequence joins TRBV6-5 and TRBJ2-3; D is tentatively TRBD1 or TRBD2 (5 bases each). In germline, CDR1 is MNHEY, CDR2 SVGAGI. The CDR3 runs 15 residues. Trimming took off 0 bases at V and 5 bases at J, with 12 bases between the two ends. CDR3: CASSYSWGSGDTQYF. CDR3 DNA sequence: TGTGCCAGCAGTTACTCTTGGGGGAGCGGAGATACGCAGTATTTT.

This chain uses TRBV2 with TRBJ2-5; the D is unclear. Germline CDR1 SNHLY, CDR2 FYNNEI. CDR3 length: 13 amino acids. With 6 bases removed from V and 4 bases from J, the gap between germline ends came to 12 bases. CDR3 residues: CASSPDLTETQYF. CDR3 nucleotide sequence: TGTGCCAGCAGCCCGGACCTAACAGAGACCCAGTACTTC.

The chain couples TRBV20-1 to TRBJ2-3, with TRBD2 as a possible D gene (6 bases). The V gene lost 3 bases and the J gene lost 5 bases, with 18 bases spanning the gap. This CDR3 region has 15 residues. The V gene's germline CDR1 is DFQATT and CDR2 SNEGSKA (reference sequence). CDR3 sequence reads: CSASRPGTVKDTQYF. The DNA for the CDR3 is TGCAGTGCTAGCAGACCCGGGACTGTTAAAGATACGCAGTATTTT.

This clonotype has at least ten counts. V and J are TRBV10-3 and TRBJ1-1; weak D call: TRBD1 (5 bases). Germline CDR1 is ENHRY and CDR2 is SYGVKD. The CDR3 covers 15 residues. V was trimmed by 8 bases and J by 5 bases, leaving 21 bases between them. CDR3 nucleotide sequence: TGTGCCATCCATGCAGGGCGGGATCGGCATACTGAAGCTTTCTTT. This translates into CAIHAGRDRHTEAFF.

In its sample, this clonotype was seen a few times. The rearrangement joins TRBV6-1 to TRBJ1-4; the match to TRBD1 covers 7 bases. Germline values: CDR1 MNHNS, CDR2 SASEGT. V was clipped by 7 bases and J by 6 bases; unmatched bases: 8. The CDR3 is 14 residues long. This chain's CDR3 is CASMRQGGDEKLFF. The CDR3 nucleotides are TGTGCCAGCATGAGACAGGGAGGTGATGAAAAACTGTTTTTT.

CDR3 in amino acids: CASTFTGVGETQYF. Here the CDR3 DNA reads TGTGCCAGCACCTTTACAGGGGTGGGGGAGACCCAGTACTTC. V is TRBV2 and J is TRBJ2-5, with TRBD1 matching over 7 bases. The V gene's germline CDR1 is SNHLY and CDR2 FYNNEI. The CDR3 totals 14 residues. The V and J ends lost 7 bases and 5 bases, in that order; junction bases with no gene match: 10.